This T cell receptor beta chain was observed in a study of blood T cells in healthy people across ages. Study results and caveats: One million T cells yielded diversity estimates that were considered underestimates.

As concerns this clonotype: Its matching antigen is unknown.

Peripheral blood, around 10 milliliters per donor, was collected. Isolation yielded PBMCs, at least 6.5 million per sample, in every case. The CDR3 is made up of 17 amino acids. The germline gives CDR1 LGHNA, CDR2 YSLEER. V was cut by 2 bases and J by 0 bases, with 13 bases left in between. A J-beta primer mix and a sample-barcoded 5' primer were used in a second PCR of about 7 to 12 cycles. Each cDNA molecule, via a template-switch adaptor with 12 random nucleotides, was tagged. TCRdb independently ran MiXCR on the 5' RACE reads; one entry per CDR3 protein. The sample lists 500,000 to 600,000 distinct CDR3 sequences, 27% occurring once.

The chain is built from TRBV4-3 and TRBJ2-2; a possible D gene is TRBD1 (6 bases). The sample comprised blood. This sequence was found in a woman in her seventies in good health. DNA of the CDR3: TGCGCCAGCAGCCAATTCTACAGGGACGCGAACACCGGGGAGCTGTTTTTT. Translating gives CASSQFYRDANTGELFF.